The rows below give T cell receptor beta chains drawn from one sample of a study of graft-versus-host responses after intestinal transplantation. The antigens for these receptors are not known. Clones were sequenced by immunoSEQ multiplex PCR, and TCRdb holds only the in-frame ones, with some missing. The sample lists roughly 100,000 clones, 93% occurring once. Sequenced here: unstimulated CD8+ T cells sorted from spleen or lymph node cells, sampled before intestinal transplant. These TCRs come from a human donor who received an intestinal transplant. The CDR3 runs from the conserved cysteine through the conserved F or W. Fields, in order: D gene, clone size, J gene, V gene, CDR3 DNA, CDR3 protein. The D gene is left open where the match is weak. Clone size is not always given. Where it is, it says once, few, many or a class for expanded clones.

- - TRBJ2-7 TRBV7-9 TGTGCCAGCAGCTTAGGGGCTCTTTTGGGGCAGTACTTC CASSLGALLGQYF
TRBD2 - TRBJ2-5 TRBV2 TGTGCCAGCAGTGACCCAGCGGGAATCCAAGAGACCCAGTACTTC CASSDPAGIQETQYF
- - TRBJ2-5 TRBV28 TGTGCCAGCAGCCCACTAAGGACAGTACAGGAGACCCAGTACTTC CASSPLRTVQETQYF
TRBD1 - TRBJ2-7 TRBV6-1 TGTGCCAGCCCCGGGACAGCCGCCTACGAGCAGTACTTC CASPGTAAYEQYF
- - TRBJ2-1 TRBV10-3 TGTGCCATCAGTGAGGGGAATGAGCAGTTCTTC CAISEGNEQFF
- - TRBJ1-1 TRBV30 TGTGCCTGGACAGCAATGAACACTGAAGCTTTCTTT CAWTAMNTEAFF
TRBD2 once TRBJ2-1 TRBV5-1 TGCGCCAGCAGCTTGGAGGCGACGGGGGGGCTGAATGAGCAGTTCTTC CASSLEATGGLNEQFF
- - TRBJ2-3 TRBV12-5 TGTGCTAGTGGTTCAACGACAGGTCGCACAGATACGCAGTATTTT CASGSTTGRTDTQYF
- - TRBJ2-7 TRBV6-5 TGTGCCAGCAGTTACAATTCCTACGAGCAGTACTTC CASSYNSYEQYF
- - TRBJ2-5 TRBV4-1 TGCGCCAGCAGCCAAGACCACAGGGAAGAGACCCAGTACTTC CASSQDHREETQYF
- - TRBJ2-7 TRBV11-2 TGTGCCAGCAGCTCTCCCGGGCCTACTTTCTCCTACGAGCAGTACTTC CASSSPGPTFSYEQYF
TRBD2 - TRBJ2-1 TRBV4-1 TGCGCCAGCAGCCAAGGCCCTCCTTTAGCGGGGGGCCCCAATGAGCAGTTCTTC CASSQGPPLAGGPNEQFF
- - TRBJ1-3 TRBV2 TGTGCCAGCAGTGAGACAGGCTGGGAGGGAGACACCATATATTTT CASSETGWEGDTIYF
- - TRBJ2-3 TRBV21-1 TGTGCCAGCAGCACACCGACCGCTTCCAAAACAGATACGCAGTATTTT CASSTPTASKTDTQYF
- - TRBJ1-1 TRBV11-2 TGTGCCAGCAGCTTAGATCGAGTAGGGAACACTGAAGCTTTCTTT CASSLDRVGNTEAFF
- - TRBJ2-7 TRBV5-4 TGTGCCAGCAGCTTATTTAGGGCCGATGGGGGGCTCGCCTACGAGCAGTACTTC CASSLFRADGGLAYEQYF
- - TRBJ1-1 TRBV6-6 TGTGCCAGCAGTTATATGCAGGGTTTGAACACTGAAGCTTTCTTT CASSYMQGLNTEAFF
TRBD1 - TRBJ1-1 TRBV7-9 TGTGCCAGCAGCTCAACCCATGTCGACAGGGGGGCTTTCTTT CASSSTHVDRGAFF
- - TRBJ1-2 TRBV7-9 TGTGCCAGCAGCTTGGGCAGCTATGGCTACACCTTC CASSLGSYGYTF
TRBD1 - TRBJ2-2 TRBV15 TGTGCCACCAGCAGAACGACAGGGACCACCGGGGAGCTGTTTTTT CATSRTTGTTGELFF
- - TRBJ2-7 TRBV7-9 TGTGCCAGCAGCTTAGTAGGGAACGAGCAGTACTTC CASSLVGNEQYF
- - TRBJ1-1 TRBV4-1 TGCGCCAGCAGCCAAGTGGGAATTTTTGGGGTCCGTGAAGCTTTCTTT CASSQVGIFGVREAFF